Each of the 16 T cell receptor beta chains below was sequenced from the same sample in a study of blood T cells in healthy people across ages. It was with a sample-barcoded 5' primer and a J-beta primer mix that a second PCR of roughly 7 to 12 cycles was run. MiXCR, applied by TCRdb to the 5' RACE reads, yields one record per CDR3 protein. The profile covers approximately 1,700,000 distinct CDR3 sequences, with more than 35% appearing a single time and 20% to 25% taken by the ten largest. Sequenced: blood. These receptors all come from a human donor in good health.

The CDR3 loop reads CASSQDQGATDTQYF. CDR3 nucleotides: TGCGCCAGCAGCCAAGATCAAGGGGCCACAGATACGCAGTATTTT. V usage is TRBV4-1 and J usage is TRBJ2-3, with a tentative D call TRBD1 (5 bases). CDR1 is MGHRA, CDR2 YSYEKL, per germline. Trimming took 0 bases from V and 2 from J, leaving 9 bases between them. The CDR3 is 15 residues long.

In DNA form, the CDR3 reads TGTGCCAGCAGTCCACAGGGGGCTTATCAGCCCCAGCATTTT. Translation gives CASSPQGAYQPQHF. The chain joins TRBV7-2 to TRBJ1-5, with 9 bases matching TRBD1. Trimming at V came to 6 bases and at J to 5 bases, leaving 5 bases not matched to a gene. This CDR3 spans 14 amino acids. Germline V gene sequence: CDR1 SGHTA, CDR2 FQGNSA. The full variable domain, rest sourced from reference TRBV7-2 and TRBJ1-5, is GAGVSQSPSNKVTEKGKDVELRCDPISGHTALYWYRQSLGQGLEFLIYFQGNSAPDKSGLPSDRFSAERTGGSVSTLTIQRTQQEDSAVYLCASSPQGAYQPQHFGDGTRLSIL.

This clonotype has a handful of counts. V is TRBV20-1 and J is TRBJ2-3; possible D gene TRBD2, 6 bases. V was shortened by 2 bases and J by 6 bases, with 15 bases between the two germline ends. The germline V gene encodes CDR1 DFQATT and CDR2 SNEGSKA (reference sequence). The CDR3 runs to 14 residues. The CDR3 nucleotides are TGCAGTGCTAGACAGACGTCTCTAGCGGATACGCAGTATTTT. It specifies CSARQTSLADTQYF.

There are a few counts of this clonotype. The V and J genes are TRBV9 and TRBJ2-5; weak D call: TRBD2 (6 bases). The CDR3 is made up of 14 amino acids. Germline V lookup: CDR1 SGDLS, CDR2 YYNGEE. V lost 3 bases and J lost 1, with 10 bases in between. The CDR3 DNA reads as TGTGCCAGCAGCGGGGCCGGGAGCCAAGAGACCCAGTACTTC. It specifies CASSGAGSQETQYF. Supplemented by reference TRBV9 and TRBJ2-5, the full variable domain reads DSGVTQTPKHLITATGQRVTLRCSPRSGDLSVYWYQQSLDQGLQFLIQYYNGEERAKGNILERFSAQQFPDLHSELNLSSLELGDSALYFCASSGAGSQETQYFGPGTRLLVL.

This clonotype has just a few counts. The J gene is TRBJ1-4, the V gene TRBV4-3, with TRBD1 as a possible D gene (6 bases). The V gene's germline CDR1 is LGHNA and CDR2 YSLEER. This CDR3 comprises 18 residues. Trimming pared 1 base from V and 5 bases from J, leaving 20 bases between. CDR3 coding DNA: TGCGCCAGCAGCCAAGGTCTTGGTCTGGACAGATACAATGAAAAACTGTTTTTT. It encodes CASSQGLGLDRYNEKLFF.

This chain links TRBV21-1 with TRBJ2-2; TRBD1, the D gene given by the table, was not confirmed from the DNA. TRBV21-1 is flagged as a pseudogene. The CDR3 is 16 residues long. CDR3 protein: CASSPTEQGNTGELFF. CDR3 nucleotide sequence: TGTGCCAGCAGCCCCACGGAACAGGGGAACACCGGGGAGCTGTTTTTT.

This chain joins TRBV27 and TRBJ2-3; unclear D gene. Germline assignment: CDR1 MNHEY and CDR2 SMNVEV (reference sequence). Trimming took 0 bases from V and 2 from J, leaving 15 bases between them. The CDR3 contains 17 residues. CDR3 sequence reads: CASSLSWALATTDTQYF. The CDR3, as DNA: TGTGCCAGCAGTTTATCGTGGGCATTAGCTACCACAGATACGCAGTATTTT.

The chain's CDR3 is CATSKLPISPGEQYF. The DNA for the CDR3 is TGTGCCACCAGCAAACTTCCCATCTCTCCAGGCGAGCAGTACTTC. The V call is TRBV15, the J call TRBJ2-7; D call uncertain. The CDR3 extends over 15 amino acids. The V end was cut by 4 bases, the J end by 6 bases, with 19 bases between. The germline V gene has CDR1 LNHNV and CDR2 YYDKDF (reference sequence). The full variable domain, its missing parts supplied by reference TRBV15 and TRBJ2-7, is DAMVIQNPRYQVTQFGKPVTLSCSQTLNHNVMYWYQQKSSQAPKLLFHYYDKDFNNEADTPDNFQSRRPNTSFCFLDIRSPGLGDTAMYLCATSKLPISPGEQYFGPGTRLTVT.

The CDR3 loop reads CASSQGVVAEAFF. CDR3 sequence (DNA): TGTGCCAGCAGCCAAGGTGTTGTCGCTGAAGCTTTCTTT. The J gene is TRBJ1-1, the V gene TRBV7-2; D is ambiguous. The germline V and J ends were trimmed by 5 bases and 6 bases, with 13 bases remaining between them. The CDR3 has 13 residues. From germline, CDR1 is SGHTA and CDR2 FQGNSA.

The chain joins TRBV27 to TRBJ2-5, with D maybe TRBD1 (6 bases). The ends were cut back, 1 base at V and 4 bases at J, with 10 bases in the middle. Per germline, CDR1 MNHEY and CDR2 SMNVEV (reference sequence). CDR3 length: 14 amino acids. CDR3 amino acids: CASSLYLRGETQYF. CDR3 in DNA: TGTGCCAGCAGTTTATATCTCAGGGGAGAGACCCAGTACTTC.

The genes are TRBV5-1 and TRBJ1-2; no clear D. Between the trimmed V and J ends, which lost 7 bases and 5 bases, there was a span of 15 bases. Germline V gene lookup returns CDR1 SGHRS and CDR2 YFSETQ. The CDR3 has 13 amino acids. The CDR3 protein is CASSTDARYGYTF. The CDR3 DNA reads TGCGCCAGCTCAACAGACGCTCGTTATGGCTACACCTTC.

The rearrangement uses TRBV5-1 and TRBJ2-7; tentative D call: TRBD1 (6 bases). This CDR3 contains 15 residues. Germline lookup yields CDR1 SGHRS and CDR2 YFSETQ. V was pared by 1 base and J by 1 base, with 12 bases between. CDR3 coding DNA: TGCGCCAGCAGCTTGACAGGGCCTCTTTCCTACGAGCAGTACTTC. Protein product: CASSLTGPLSYEQYF.

V and J are TRBV9 and TRBJ2-5; 7 bases are a match to TRBD1. CDR3 length equals 16 residues. V shed 4 bases and J 4 bases; nucleotides not matched to a gene: 13. Germline V CDR1 and CDR2: SGDLS, YYNGEE. The CDR3 bases are TGTGCCAGCAGCTTCCATTTAGGGGGCGGCGGAGAGACCCAGTACTTC. Amino acid sequence: CASSFHLGGGGETQYF.

The chain carries TRBV5-1 and TRBJ1-1; D gene unclear. The CDR3 has 14 residues. V lost 7 bases, J lost 4 bases, and 17 bases lay in between. The germline V gene has CDR1 SGHRS and CDR2 YFSETQ. The CDR3 DNA reads as TGCGCCAGCCAGCTCCACGGGGTTGTCACTGAAGCTTTCTTT. The encoded protein is CASQLHGVVTEAFF. Complete variable domain (other parts from reference TRBV5-1 and TRBJ1-1): KAGVTQTPRYLIKTRGQQVTLSCSPISGHRSVSWYQQTPGQGLQFLFEYFSETQRNKGNFPGRFSGRQFSNSRSEMNVSTLELGDSALYLCASQLHGVVTEAFFGQGTRLTVV.

This chain links TRBV7-2 with TRBJ2-1; no reliable D call. Trimming shortened V by 1 base and J by 3 bases, and 7 bases separated the two germline ends. Per germline, CDR1 SGHTA and CDR2 FQGNSA. This CDR3 comprises 14 residues. The CDR3 DNA reads as TGTGCCAGCAGCTTAGTTATGTTCTACAATGAGCAGTTCTTC. Amino acid sequence: CASSLVMFYNEQFF.

A few counts support this clonotype. CDR3 sequence reads: CSASERGGYEQYF. The CDR3 nucleotides read TGCAGTGCGAGCGAGCGGGGTGGGTACGAGCAGTACTTC. The rearrangement uses TRBV20-1 and TRBJ2-7, with TRBD2 matching over 7 bases. Per the germline V gene, CDR1 is DFQATT and CDR2 is SNEGSKA (reference sequence). There are 13 residues in the CDR3. V was clipped by 6 bases and J by 4 bases; unmatched bases: 9.